This T cell receptor (beta chain) was sequenced in a study of T cells in Graves' hyperthyroidism and ophthalmopathy. As for the study in general: Blood from the periphery was taken at initial diagnosis, before any treatment. The study's findings and limits: Blood also contained most expanded thyroid clonotypes above 0.001.

Patients counted as stable if ophthalmopathy did not develop within 18 months. Investigators excluded patients with uncontrolled infection, other autoimmune disease, pregnancy or lactation. This clonotype was seen repeatedly, ten times or more. The antigen is not known. The V end lost 3 bases, the J end lost 3 bases, and 18 bases lay between the germline ends. The CDR3 contains 17 residues. Authors of the study amplified TCR beta CDR3 regions from RNA transcripts. Primed by the HTBI set, a first-round RT-PCR was run on the TCR CDR3. Via MiXCR, TCRdb re-called the multiplex PCR reads, giving one row per CDR3 protein. The table has some 400,000 distinct CDR3 sequences, approximately 19% seen once.

The sequence was obtained from a woman younger than 35 with Graves' hyperthyroidism. The V and J genes are TRBV12-3 or TRBV12-4 and TRBJ1-5; D is unclear. The source material was blood. The CDR3 region is CASSFSPGNSYNQPQHF. The CDR3 region has the DNA TGTGCCAGCAGTTTCTCCCCTGGAAACAGCTACAATCAGCCCCAGCATTTT.